This T cell receptor (beta chain) was recorded in a study of T cells in Graves' hyperthyroidism and ophthalmopathy. Regarding the study as a whole: Among thyroid clonotypes expanded above 0.001, most also appeared in blood.

The V segment lost 2 bases and the J segment 7 bases; nucleotides outside the gene matches: 2. Germline CDR1 MNHEY, CDR2 SMNVEV (reference sequence). The CDR3 is 15 amino acids. TCR beta CDR3 sequences were amplified from RNA transcripts. HTBI primers were employed in a first-round RT-PCR of the TCR CDR3. TCRdb used MiXCR to reprocess the multiplex PCR reads, holding one entry per CDR3 protein. The data hold a few hundred thousand distinct CDR3 sequences, with about 19% observed a single time. On this clonotype itself: No antigen is known for it.

Ophthalmopathy patients had Clinical Activity Score at least 3, NOSPECS grade at least 4, duration under 3 months. PBMCs were obtained from approximately 10 ml fresh peripheral blood. Sequences were obtained from blood. The gene calls are TRBV27 and TRBJ1-6; 10 nucleotides agree with TRBD1. The sequence was obtained from a man in his fifties or sixties with Graves' ophthalmopathy. Here the CDR3 DNA reads TGTGCCAGCAGTTTACAGACAGGGGGCAATTCACCCCTCCACTTT. Translation: CASSLQTGGNSPLHF.